The sequence of this T cell receptor beta chain was determined in a study of cytomegalovirus exposure and HLA in healthy donors. Findings of the study overall: An assumption of roughly uniform sequencing depth across donors underlay the presence/absence analyses. Links to common viral pathogens appeared, in a later analysis, for several of the most significant clusters.

After removal of 10 bases from V and 2 bases from J, the junction contained 4 bases not matched to a gene. Germline V gene data show CDR1 as MNHEY and CDR2 as SVGAGI. The length of the CDR3 is 13 residues. The study ran its PCR with 60 Vbeta and 13 Jbeta primers. Source study methods: Later, an analysis found around 80 million unique TCR beta chains, and 8.5 million to 14 million of these were shared. TCRdb keeps only in-frame clones here, not all; method: immunoSEQ multiplex PCR. D and trimming were read from the DNA, whereas the V and J calls and clone size are those reported in that table. The sample records some 130,000 clones, about 78% being singletons. Comments on this clone: Antigen specificity is unknown.

In nominal health when sampled, donors likely had unrecorded immune exposures nonetheless. This rearrangement joins TRBV6-5 to TRBJ2-2, with 7 bases matching TRBD1. This clonotype originated in a man aged 45-60 years in good health and CMV-seropositive. Sequencing used PBMCs. The CDR3 DNA sequence: TGTGCCATCTGGGACAGTAACACCGGGGAGCTGTTTTTT. Amino acids: CAIWDSNTGELFF.